This T cell receptor (beta chain) is drawn from a study of siplizumab effects on memory and regulatory T cells. Comments on this clone: The antigen is unknown.

Whole-study results and caveats: Naive or memory phenotype was unassignable for roughly 75-97% of proliferating CD4+ or CD8+ clones. Both greater diversity than memory cells and a major contribution to the alloresponse seemed to characterize naive T cells. The alloreactive clones that mapped to unstimulated subsets made up only a minor fraction.

Roughly 100,000 TCR templates per sample were assayed. TCRdb's table, derived via immunoSEQ multiplex PCR, lists solely in-frame clones and lacks some. This sample has 99,000 or so clones, with more than 85% found just once. There are 14 residues in the CDR3. Germline CDR1 and CDR2: MNHEY and SVGAGI. V lost 6 bases and J lost 8, with 16 bases in between. This chain links TRBV6-5 with TRBJ1-4; TRBD1 might be the D (5 bases). Material: Tregs sorted from blood. The receptor was isolated from a human donor in good health. CDR3: CASSSRQTWEKLFF. The CDR3 nucleotides are TGTGCCAGCAGCTCCCGACAGACTTGGGAAAAACTGTTTTTT.